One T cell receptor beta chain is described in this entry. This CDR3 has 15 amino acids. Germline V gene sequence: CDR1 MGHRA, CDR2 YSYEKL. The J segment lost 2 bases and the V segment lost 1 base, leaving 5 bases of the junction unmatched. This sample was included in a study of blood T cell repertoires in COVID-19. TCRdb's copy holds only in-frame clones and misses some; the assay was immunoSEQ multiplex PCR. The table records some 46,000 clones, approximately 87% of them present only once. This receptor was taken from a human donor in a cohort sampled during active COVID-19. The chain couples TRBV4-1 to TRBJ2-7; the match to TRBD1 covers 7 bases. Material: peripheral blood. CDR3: CASSQVLGGPYEQYF. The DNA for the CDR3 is TGCGCCAGCAGCCAAGTATTAGGGGGCCCCTACGAGCAGTACTTC.